Shown below are 9 T cell receptor beta chains from a single sample sequenced in a study of shared T cell receptors in the human thymus. TCRdb's copy holds only in-frame clones and misses some; the assay was immunoSEQ multiplex PCR. The table lists 650,000 to 950,000 clones, 70% to 90% of them singletons. These data are also associated with another study on human thymus T cells.

Specimen: thymocytes. All receptors come from a girl under three years old with a congenital heart defect.

This chain joins TRBV5-1 and TRBJ1-1, with 7 bases identical to TRBD1. The CDR3 is made up of 17 amino acids. The germline gives CDR1 SGHRS, CDR2 YFSETQ. Losses at the gene ends were 4 bases for V and 1 base for J; bases not matched to a gene: 13. The CDR3 DNA sequence: TGCGCCAGCAGCCCGATGACAGGGTCCCCACCGAACACTGAAGCTTTCTTT. Its protein is CASSPMTGSPPNTEAFF.

V and J are TRBV28 and TRBJ1-2; the D gene is possibly TRBD1 (6 bases). CDR1 and CDR2 from the germline V gene are MDHEN and SYDVKM. V dropped 3 bases and J dropped 8 bases, with 13 bases sitting between them. This CDR3 region has 13 residues. The CDR3 sequence: CASSLGRGWGYTF. CDR3 sequence (DNA): TGTGCCAGCAGTTTGGGCAGGGGTTGGGGCTACACCTTC.

The chain recombines TRBV29-1 with TRBJ1-1; D not certain. The V and J ends lost 3 bases and 4 bases respectively, with 24 bases between them. CDR3 length: 17 residues. Germline-derived CDR1 and CDR2 are SQVTM and ANQGSEA. The CDR3 DNA is TGCAGCGTTGATAGATACCGGGATCATAAACCTCTCACTGAAGCTTTCTTT. It is translated as CSVDRYRDHKPLTEAFF.

CDR3 loop: CASSLSQQGRGNYGYTF. The CDR3 bases are TGTGCCAGCAGTTTATCACAACAGGGAAGGGGGAACTATGGCTACACCTTC. The J gene is TRBJ1-2, the V gene TRBV27, with a possible D match to TRBD1 (6 bases). CDR3 length: 17 residues. The V and J ends lost 0 bases and 2 bases respectively, with 16 bases between them. Germline lookup yields CDR1 MNHEY and CDR2 SMNVEV (reference sequence).

This clone was seen more than once but under ten times. The chain joins TRBV6-6 to TRBJ1-6; D ambiguous. Germline V CDR1 and CDR2: MNHNY, SVGAGI (reference sequence). The ends were cut back, 6 bases at V and 10 bases at J, with 16 bases in the middle. CDR3 size: 14 residues. For the CDR3, the DNA is TGTGCCAGCAGCCGTCCCTTGGCTGCCTCACCCCTCCACTTT. Its protein is CASSRPLAASPLHF.

The rearrangement links TRBV19 to TRBJ2-7, with TRBD1 matching over 8 bases. This CDR3 is 15 amino acids long. J lost 0 bases, V lost 6 bases, and 7 bases had no gene match. From germline, CDR1 is LNHDA and CDR2 SQIVND (reference sequence). For the CDR3, the DNA is TGTGCCAGTAGCCAAACAGGGGGAAGCTCCTACGAGCAGTACTTC. This translates into CASSQTGGSSYEQYF.

The gene calls are TRBV5-1 and TRBJ2-7; 10 bases map to TRBD2. V trimming: 1 base; J trimming: 6 bases; junction bases outside the gene matches: 4. The CDR3 totals 14 residues. Germline V lookup: CDR1 SGHRS, CDR2 YFSETQ. The CDR3 region is CASSLSIAGGEQYF. The CDR3 DNA reads TGCGCCAGCAGCTTGTCAATAGCGGGGGGCGAGCAGTACTTC. Based on the CDR3 plus reference TRBV5-1 and TRBJ2-7, the full variable domain is KAGVTQTPRYLIKTRGQQVTLSCSPISGHRSVSWYQQTPGQGLQFLFEYFSETQRNKGNFPGRFSGRQFSNSRSEMNVSTLELGDSALYLCASSLSIAGGEQYFGPGTRLTVT.

Only a few counts were recorded for this clone. The gene calls are TRBV9 and TRBJ2-4; D perhaps matches TRBD1 (6 bases). With 3 bases removed from V and 6 bases from J, the gap between germline ends came to 10 bases. CDR3 length equals 13 residues. Germline V gene data show CDR1 as SGDLS and CDR2 as YYNGEE. CDR3 in DNA: TGTGCCAGCAGCGCGGACAGCAGAAACATTCAGTACTTC. This translates into CASSADSRNIQYF.

The chain uses TRBV20-1 and TRBJ2-5; D not resolved. Germline-derived CDR1 and CDR2 are DFQATT and SNEGSKA (reference sequence). The length of the CDR3 is 10 residues. V dropped 3 bases and J dropped 4 bases, with 3 bases sitting between them. CDR3 region: CSASVETQYF. CDR3 coding DNA: TGCAGTGCTAGCGTAGAGACCCAGTACTTC.